This passage covers 24 T cell receptor beta chains from one sample sequenced in a study of blood T cell repertoires in COVID-19. The method was immunoSEQ multiplex PCR; TCRdb's version includes in-frame clones alone and lacks a portion of them. The data contain about 370,000 clones, over 75% of them singletons. The sequenced material came from PBMCs or T cells enriched from blood (not recorded which). These TCRs come from a young man who had recovered from COVID-19.

The V and J genes are TRBV3-1 (or the pseudogene TRBV3-2) and TRBJ2-3; the match to TRBD2 covers 16 bases. Looked up from germline, CDR1 is LGHDT and CDR2 is YNNKEL (reference sequence). The V and J ends lost 4 bases and 4 bases, in that order; junction bases with no gene match: 5. This CDR3 comprises 17 residues. CDR3 residues: CASSRRGTSGGADTQYF. DNA for the CDR3: TGTGCCAGCAGCCGAAGAGGGACTAGCGGGGGGGCAGATACGCAGTATTTT.

The chain couples TRBV18 to TRBJ1-3; D may be TRBD1 (6 bases). The V end lost 2 bases, the J end lost 4 bases, and 12 bases lay between the germline ends. Germline CDR1 KGHSH, CDR2 LQKENI. The CDR3 loop spans 15 amino acids. The CDR3 DNA follows: TGTGCCAGCTCACCATATCAGGGGTACGGAAACACCATATATTTT. The encoded protein is CASSPYQGYGNTIYF.

The J gene is TRBJ2-7, the V gene TRBV5-1; tentative D call: TRBD2 (6 bases). CDR3 length: 13 residues. Germline V CDR1 and CDR2: SGHRS, YFSETQ. Trimming shortened V by 4 bases and J by 3 bases, and 11 bases separated the two germline ends. CDR3 residues: CASSPIGSYEQYF. CDR3 DNA: TGCGCCAGCAGCCCGATCGGGAGCTACGAGCAGTACTTC.

The chain joins TRBV6-5 to TRBJ2-6; no definite D call. Germline V gene data show CDR1 as MNHEY and CDR2 as SVGAGI. The CDR3 is made up of 13 amino acids. Trimming stripped 8 bases from V and 1 base from J, with 6 bases between. CDR3 residues: CASAVSGANVLTF. The CDR3 DNA sequence: TGTGCCAGCGCGGTGTCTGGGGCCAACGTCCTGACTTTC.

The chain is built from TRBV24-1 and TRBJ2-7; no firm D call. CDR1 and CDR2 from the germline V gene are KGHDR and SFDVKD. Trimming took off 1 base at V and 3 bases at J, with 9 bases between the two ends. The CDR3 loop spans 14 amino acids. CDR3 sequence reads: CATSDFAGNYEQYF. Written as DNA, the CDR3 is TGTGCCACCAGTGATTTTGCAGGAAACTACGAGCAGTACTTC.

The CDR3 DNA reads as TGTGCCAGCAGCCCCGGGCGGGAGAACACTGAAGCTTTCTTT. It codes for CASSPGRENTEAFF. This rearrangement joins TRBV7-3 to TRBJ1-1, with D hard to call. Germline CDR1 SGHTA, CDR2 FQGTGA. The CDR3 has 14 residues. Deletions cut 5 bases from V and 1 base from J, with 11 bases between.

The V and J genes are TRBV5-1 and TRBJ2-3; 8 bases fit TRBD1. The CDR3 sequence is 16 residues long. V lost 4 bases to trimming and J lost 1 base; unmatched junction nucleotides: 8. Germline assignment: CDR1 SGHRS and CDR2 YFSETQ. In DNA, the CDR3 is TGCGCCAGCAGCCCCTCCGGGACAGGCCGCACAGATACGCAGTATTTT. This codes for CASSPSGTGRTDTQYF.

The chain combines TRBV19 with TRBJ2-3; tentatively, D is TRBD1 (5 bases). This CDR3 contains 16 residues. Germline values: CDR1 LNHDA, CDR2 SQIVND (reference sequence). With 3 bases removed from V and 1 base from J, the gap between germline ends came to 14 bases. The CDR3 here is CASSIVVTDRTDTQYF. CDR3 DNA: TGTGCCAGTAGTATCGTTGTGACAGATCGCACAGATACGCAGTATTTT.

V is TRBV19 and J is TRBJ2-6; TRBD1 matches at 9 bases. V trimming: 7 bases; J trimming: 3 bases; junction bases outside the gene matches: 10. The CDR3 spans 17 residues. Germline V lookup: CDR1 LNHDA, CDR2 SQIVND (reference sequence). CDR3 protein: CASTHDRGVRGANVLTF. CDR3 nucleotide sequence: TGTGCCAGTACCCACGACAGGGGGGTGCGTGGGGCCAACGTCCTGACTTTC.

This chain links TRBV29-1 with TRBJ2-7; maybe TRBD2 (5 bases). Germline CDR1 is SQVTM and CDR2 is ANQGSEA. This CDR3 is 12 amino acids long. The germline V and J ends were trimmed by 4 bases and 2 bases, with 9 bases remaining between them. The CDR3 region is CSVGRDTYEQYF. The CDR3 nucleotides are TGCAGCGTTGGTCGGGATACCTACGAGCAGTACTTC.

This chain connects TRBV27 to TRBJ1-2, with 9 bases matching TRBD1. The CDR3 consists of 15 residues. V lost 0 bases to trimming and J lost 8 bases; unmatched junction nucleotides: 7. CDR1 and CDR2 from the germline V gene are MNHEY and SMNVEV (reference sequence). CDR3 sequence reads: CASSLSPGQGVGYTF. CDR3 sequence (DNA): TGTGCCAGCAGTTTATCCCCGGGACAGGGAGTAGGCTACACCTTC.

V and J are TRBV4-1 and TRBJ2-7; TRBD2 matches 7 bases. The CDR3 length is 15 residues. V lost 1 base to trimming and J lost 6 bases; unmatched junction nucleotides: 9. Germline-derived CDR1 and CDR2 are MGHRA and YSYEKL. This CDR3 reads CASSQGTRTVSEQYF. The DNA for the CDR3 is TGCGCCAGCAGCCAAGGGACTAGGACCGTCTCCGAGCAGTACTTC.

The chain joins TRBV2 to TRBJ1-5, with D perhaps TRBD1 (6 bases). Germline V gene sequence: CDR1 SNHLY, CDR2 FYNNEI. V was cut by 6 bases and J by 6 bases, with 21 bases left in between. The CDR3 extends over 16 amino acids. The CDR3 DNA follows: TGTGCCAGCAGGGACCGACAACAGGGTCTGGGTCAGCCCCAGCATTTT. Protein sequence: CASRDRQQGLGQPQHF.

The chain couples TRBV5-4 to TRBJ1-2, with TRBD1 identical over 11 bases. Germline CDR1 is SGHNT and CDR2 is YYREEE (reference sequence). Trimming cost V 3 bases and J 4 bases; bases outside gene matches: 5. This CDR3 comprises 15 residues. The CDR3 loop is CASSSGTGGVYGYTF. The CDR3 coding sequence is TGTGCCAGCAGCTCCGGGACAGGGGGTGTCTATGGCTACACCTTC. The whole variable domain, remainder taken from reference TRBV5-4 and TRBJ1-2, is ETGVTQSPTHLIKTRGQQVTLRCSSQSGHNTVSWYQQALGQGPQFIFQYYREEENGRGNFPPRFSGLQFPNYSSELNVNALELDDSALYLCASSSGTGGVYGYTFGSGTRLTVV.

This sequence joins TRBV7-2 and TRBJ1-3; D gene uncertain. This CDR3 comprises 13 residues. CDR1 and CDR2 (germline): SGHTA, FQGNSA. V lost 4 bases and J lost 4, with 8 bases in between. CDR3 bases: TGTGCCAGCAGCTCCTTTCAGGGAAACACCATATATTTT. This translates into CASSSFQGNTIYF.

This chain links TRBV14 with TRBJ1-6, with D perhaps TRBD1 (6 bases). The CDR3 totals 16 residues. V was clipped by 3 bases and J by 9 bases, with 18 bases between them. Germline values: CDR1 SGHDN, CDR2 FVKESK. The CDR3 loop reads CASSHPFGGGGSPLHF. The DNA for the CDR3 is TGTGCCAGCAGCCACCCATTCGGGGGGGGCGGTTCACCCCTCCACTTT.

The table lists this clone with a few counts. The chain carries TRBV7-6 and TRBJ2-1; 10 bases agree with TRBD1. CDR3 size: 16 residues. V lost 5 bases to trimming and J lost 5 bases; unmatched junction nucleotides: 9. The germline CDR1 and CDR2 sequences are SGHVS and FNYEAQ. The CDR3 region is CASSPRAGTGDNEQFF. The CDR3 nucleotides are TGTGCCAGCAGCCCAAGGGCGGGGACAGGGGACAATGAGCAGTTCTTC.

The chain has TRBV7-3 and TRBJ1-1; no clear D. The germline gives CDR1 SGHTA, CDR2 FQGTGA. Deletions cut 5 bases from V and 1 base from J, with 14 bases between. The CDR3 sequence is 15 residues long. The CDR3 bases are TGTGCCAGCAGCCCCCCGTCGGGAGGGAACACTGAAGCTTTCTTT. It translates to CASSPPSGGNTEAFF.

The chain carries TRBV19 and TRBJ2-2; 8 nucleotides align to TRBD2. With 11 bases clipped from V and 4 bases from J, the junction kept 9 bases outside the gene matches. Germline CDR1 is LNHDA and CDR2 is SQIVND (reference sequence). The CDR3 loop spans 14 amino acids. The DNA for the CDR3 is TGTGCCTCCACGGGGGGGCCGGGCACCGGGGAGCTGTTTTTT. Protein: CASTGGPGTGELFF.

The genes are TRBV6-5 and TRBJ1-5; D may be TRBD1 (5 bases). The length of the CDR3 is 16 residues. CDR1 MNHEY and CDR2 SVGAGI come from the germline V gene. The V and J ends lost 0 bases and 7 bases respectively, with 16 bases between them. This chain's CDR3 is CASSYSGPGLGQPQHF. Here the CDR3 DNA reads TGTGCCAGCAGTTACTCGGGCCCAGGGCTGGGACAGCCCCAGCATTTT.

The chain combines TRBV19 with TRBJ1-3; 7 bases map to TRBD1. With V trimmed by 8 bases and J by 4 bases, 8 bases remained unmatched. This CDR3 has 14 amino acids. Germline CDR1 LNHDA, CDR2 SQIVND (reference sequence). The CDR3 here is CASRQGNNGNTIYF. The CDR3 DNA follows: TGTGCCAGTCGACAGGGTAATAACGGAAACACCATATATTTT. Complete variable domain (other parts from reference TRBV19 and TRBJ1-3): DGGITQSPKYLFRKEGQNVTLSCEQNLNHDAMYWYRQDPGQGLRLIYYSQIVNDFQKGDIAEGYSVSREKKESFPLTVTSAQKNPTAFYLCASRQGNNGNTIYFGEGSWLTVV.

The V gene is TRBV29-1, the J gene TRBJ2-7; TRBD2 agrees at 7 bases. V gave up 3 bases and J gave up 4 bases; unmatched junction bases: 12. Germline V gene lookup returns CDR1 SQVTM and CDR2 ANQGSEA. This CDR3 has 15 amino acids. As DNA, the CDR3 is TGCAGCGTTGATAAACTTACGGGGGGTACGTACGAGCAGTACTTC. Its translation is CSVDKLTGGTYEQYF.

This chain connects TRBV10-3 to TRBJ1-6; D not resolved. From germline, CDR1 is ENHRY and CDR2 SYGVKD. The CDR3 is made up of 14 amino acids. Trimming removed 6 bases from V and 7 bases from J, with 13 bases in between. CDR3 amino acids: CAIRTGSENSPLHF. In nucleotides, the CDR3 is TGTGCCATCAGGACGGGTAGTGAAAATTCACCCCTCCACTTT.

In its sample, this clone was seen once. The chain is built from TRBV30 and TRBJ2-7, with 11 bases identical to TRBD2. The CDR3 length is 15 residues. Germline CDR1 and CDR2: GTSNPN and SVGIG (reference sequence). V was pared by 2 bases and J by 4 bases, with 7 bases of the junction left unmatched. The CDR3 bases are TGTGCCTGGAGTCGAGTAGCGGGAGGGCCATACGAGCAGTACTTC. The encoded protein is CAWSRVAGGPYEQYF.